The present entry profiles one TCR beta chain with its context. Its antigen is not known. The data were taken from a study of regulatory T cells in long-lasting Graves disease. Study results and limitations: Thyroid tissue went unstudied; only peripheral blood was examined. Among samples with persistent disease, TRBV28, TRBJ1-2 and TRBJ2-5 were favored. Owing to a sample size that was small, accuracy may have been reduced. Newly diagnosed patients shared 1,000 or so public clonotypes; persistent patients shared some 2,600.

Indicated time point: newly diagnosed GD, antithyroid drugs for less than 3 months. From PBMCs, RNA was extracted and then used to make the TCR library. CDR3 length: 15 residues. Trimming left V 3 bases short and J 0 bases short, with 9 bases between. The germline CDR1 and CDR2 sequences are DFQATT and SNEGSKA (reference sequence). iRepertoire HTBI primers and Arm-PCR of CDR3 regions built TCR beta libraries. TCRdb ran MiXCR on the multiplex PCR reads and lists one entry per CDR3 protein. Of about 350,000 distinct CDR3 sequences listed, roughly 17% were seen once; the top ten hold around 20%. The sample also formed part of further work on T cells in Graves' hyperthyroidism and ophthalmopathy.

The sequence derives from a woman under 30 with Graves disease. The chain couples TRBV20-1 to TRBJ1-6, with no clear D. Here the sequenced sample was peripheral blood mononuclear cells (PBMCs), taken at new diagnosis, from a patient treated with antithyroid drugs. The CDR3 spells CSARGRGSYNSPLHF. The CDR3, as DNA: TGCAGTGCTAGGGGCCGGGGCTCCTATAATTCACCCCTCCACTTT.